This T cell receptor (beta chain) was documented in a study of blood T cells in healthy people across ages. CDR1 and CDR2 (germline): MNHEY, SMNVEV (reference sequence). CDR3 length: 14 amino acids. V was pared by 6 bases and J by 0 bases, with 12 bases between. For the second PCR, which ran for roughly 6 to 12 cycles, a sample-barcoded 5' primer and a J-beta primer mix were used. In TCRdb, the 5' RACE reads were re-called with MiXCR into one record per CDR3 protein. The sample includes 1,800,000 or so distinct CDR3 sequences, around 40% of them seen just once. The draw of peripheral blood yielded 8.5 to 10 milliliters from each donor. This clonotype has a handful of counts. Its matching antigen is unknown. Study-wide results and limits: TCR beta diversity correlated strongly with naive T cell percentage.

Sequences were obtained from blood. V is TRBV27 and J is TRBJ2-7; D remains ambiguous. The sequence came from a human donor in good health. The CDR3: CASSKIRSSYEQYF. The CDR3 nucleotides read TGTGCCAGCAGCAAGATTAGGAGCTCCTACGAGCAGTACTTC.